The sequence of this T cell receptor (beta chain) was determined in a study of PD-1 blockade in classical Hodgkin lymphoma. The time point: cycle 4 day 1 (C4D1), after more than 5 weeks of nivolumab. With no exception, relapse followed autologous stem cell transplantation in all patients, and brentuximab vedotin exposure varied. A word on this clone: The antigen is unknown.

Generated by immunoSEQ multiplex PCR, the TCRdb table keeps only in-frame clones and is missing some. The data contain roughly 100,000 clones, over 75% of them singletons. General study results and limits: Patients with an early start, nivolumab under 1 year after ASCT, were excluded. Reports indicated that newly diagnosed patients had lower baseline TCR diversity than healthy donors did.

With 1 base removed from V and 3 bases from J, the gap between germline ends came to 14 bases. This CDR3 region has 16 residues. Germline CDR1 MGHDK, CDR2 SYGVNS. The clonotype comes from a human donor with classical Hodgkin lymphoma. The sequences come from peripheral blood mononuclear cells (PBMCs), collected before the fourth cycle of nivolumab. The chain combines TRBV25-1 with TRBJ2-3; D gene ambiguous. CDR3 sequence: CASSEFNTWKTDTQYF. The CDR3, as DNA: TGTGCCAGCAGTGAATTCAACACATGGAAAACAGATACGCAGTATTTT. Full variable domain (rest looked up from reference TRBV25-1 and TRBJ2-3): EADIYQTPRYLVIGTGKKITLECSQTMGHDKMYWYQQDPGMELHLIHYSYGVNSTEKGDLSSESTVSRIRTEHFPLTLESARPSHTSQYLCASSEFNTWKTDTQYFGPGTRLTVL.